This TCR beta chain was recorded in a study of blood T cell repertoires in COVID-19. Overall study: The study drew acute and convalescent COVID-19 samples from the United States, Italy and Spain. T cells, B-cell-depleted T cells, or PBMCs provided the cDNA or gDNA that served as material.

Per the germline V gene, CDR1 is SNHLY and CDR2 is FYNNEI. The CDR3 covers 17 residues. Trimming removed 9 bases from V and 0 bases from J; junction bases left unmatched: 10. Here immunoSEQ multiplex PCR was the method, and the copy in TCRdb shows in-frame clones only, minus some. Counted here are more than 200,000 clones, roughly 80% occurring once; the ten biggest clones make up more than 9%. Material: peripheral blood. This clonotype was obtained from a woman aged 80 or over with COVID-19, enrolled during active disease. The V call is TRBV2, the J call TRBJ2-6; 8 bases map to TRBD2. CDR3 loop: CARRLLAVSSGANVLTF. The DNA for the CDR3 is TGTGCCAGGAGGTTACTAGCGGTCTCCTCTGGGGCCAACGTCCTGACTTTC.